A single T cell receptor beta chain is shown here with its context. Antigen: not known. The data derive from a study of T cell responses to AZD1222 COVID-19 vaccine. Across the whole study: It was second doses at about 4 or about 12 weeks that were pooled.

Study-level results: Repertoires were sampled only after the peak T cell response. White British ancestry dominated among donors, who included more females, and clonal diversity was possibly underestimated.

The ends were cut back, 5 bases at V and 0 bases at J, with 14 bases in the middle. CDR1 SNHLY and CDR2 FYNNEI come from the germline V gene. The CDR3 runs to 15 residues. The data were produced by immunoSEQ multiplex PCR, yet TCRdb's version contains in-frame clones alone and is incomplete. The sample records 110,000 to 150,000 clones, about 88% being singletons. The chain joins TRBV2 to TRBJ2-7; TRBD1 might be the D (6 bases). This clonotype was sampled from an adult in good health. Sequenced here: peripheral blood, sampled on day 0 of AZD1222 vaccination. Here the CDR3 DNA reads TGTGCCAGCAGTCTACTTCAGGACAGCTCCTACGAGCAGTACTTC. Translation: CASSLLQDSSYEQYF.